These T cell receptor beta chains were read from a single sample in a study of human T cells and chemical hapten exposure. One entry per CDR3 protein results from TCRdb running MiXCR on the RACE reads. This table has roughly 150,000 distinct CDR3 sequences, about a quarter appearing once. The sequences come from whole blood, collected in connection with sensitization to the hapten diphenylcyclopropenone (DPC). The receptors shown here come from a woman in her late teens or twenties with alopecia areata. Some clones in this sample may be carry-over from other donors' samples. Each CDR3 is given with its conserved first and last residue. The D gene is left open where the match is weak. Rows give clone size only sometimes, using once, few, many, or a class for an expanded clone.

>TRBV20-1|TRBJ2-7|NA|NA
CSAKTPGPAADEQYF
TGCAGTGCTAAGACACCGGGACCAGCGGCTGACGAGCAGTACTTC
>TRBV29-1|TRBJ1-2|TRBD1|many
CSASGTGSYGYTF
TGCAGCGCGTCCGGGACAGGCAGCTATGGCTACACCTTC
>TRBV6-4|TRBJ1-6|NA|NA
CASSTGPDSPLHF
TGTGCCAGTTCAACAGGGCCAGATTCACCCCTCCACTTT
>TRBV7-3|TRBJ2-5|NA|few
CASSLSAEETQYF
TGTGCCAGCAGCTTATCGGCAGAAGAGACCCAGTACTTC
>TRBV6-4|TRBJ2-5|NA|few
CASSDGPSGTQYF
TGTGCCAGCAGTGACGGGCCCTCAGGGACCCAGTACTTC
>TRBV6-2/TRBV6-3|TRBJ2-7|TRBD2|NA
CASSYLTSGRYEQYF
TGTGCCAGCAGTTACTTGACTAGCGGCCGCTACGAGCAGTACTTC
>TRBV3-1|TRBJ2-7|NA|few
CASSHPYSEQYF
TGTGCCAGCAGCCATCCATACTCCGAGCAGTACTTC
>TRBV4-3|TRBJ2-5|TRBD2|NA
CASSPSGDQETQYF
TGCGCCAGCAGCCCAAGCGGGGACCAAGAGACCCAGTACTTC
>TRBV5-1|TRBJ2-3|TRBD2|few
CASSLVVAGTSTDTQYF
TGCGCCAGCAGCTTGGTAGTAGCGGGGACTAGCACAGATACGCAGTATTTT
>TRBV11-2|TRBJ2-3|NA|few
CASSFQGDYADTQYF
TGTGCCAGCAGCTTTCAGGGTGATTATGCAGATACGCAGTATTTT
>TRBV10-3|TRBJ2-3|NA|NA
CAISPAGTDTQYF
TGTGCCATCAGTCCGGCAGGCACAGATACGCAGTATTTT
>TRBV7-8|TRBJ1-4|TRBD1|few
CASSLDRGREKLFF
TGTGCCAGCAGTCTAGACAGGGGGCGCGAAAAACTGTTTTTT
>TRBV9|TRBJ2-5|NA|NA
CASSVAPGVPGETQYF
TGTGCCAGCAGCGTAGCCCCCGGGGTCCCGGGAGAGACCCAGTACTTC
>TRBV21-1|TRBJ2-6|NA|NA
CASSKQVFSGANVLTF
TGTGCCAGCAGCAAACAGGTCTTCTCTGGGGCCAACGTCCTGACTTTC
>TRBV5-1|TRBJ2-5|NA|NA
CASSLAGTQWETQYF
TGCGCCAGCAGCTTGGCTGGGACCCAGTGGGAGACCCAGTACTTC
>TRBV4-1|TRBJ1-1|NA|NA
CASSQGVFEAFF
TGCGCCAGCAGCCAAGGCGTCTTTGAAGCTTTCTTT
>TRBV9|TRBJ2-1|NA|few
CASSVDPGRGGEQFF
TGTGCCAGCAGCGTAGACCCAGGCAGGGGCGGTGAGCAGTTCTTC
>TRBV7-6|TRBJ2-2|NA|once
CASSLKDSLRSPGELFF
TGTGCCAGCAGTCTCAAAGATTCTCTCCGAAGCCCCGGGGAGCTGTTTTTT
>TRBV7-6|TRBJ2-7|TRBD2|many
CASSLGPIGGNEQYF
TGTGCCAGCAGCTTAGGGCCCATCGGGGGGAACGAGCAGTACTTC
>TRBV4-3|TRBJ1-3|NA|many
CASSQAEAAAGNTIYF
TGCGCCAGCAGCCAAGCTGAGGCGGCGGCTGGAAACACCATATATTTT
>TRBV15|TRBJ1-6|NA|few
CATSRDGGNGSPLHF
TGTGCCACCAGCAGAGATGGGGGTAATGGTTCACCCCTCCACTTT
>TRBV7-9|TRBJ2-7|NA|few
CASSLARGVPYEQYF
TGTGCCAGCAGCTTAGCCCGGGGAGTGCCCTACGAGCAGTACTTC
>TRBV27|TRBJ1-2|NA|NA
CASRGGTYGYTF
TGTGCCAGCAGAGGGGGGACCTATGGCTACACCTTC
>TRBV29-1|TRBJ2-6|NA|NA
CNAAYSGANVLTF
TGCAACGCCGCCTACTCTGGGGCCAACGTCCTGACTTTC
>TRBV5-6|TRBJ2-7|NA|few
CASSLAGRHEQYF
TGTGCCAGCAGCTTGGCCGGTCGTCACGAGCAGTACTTC
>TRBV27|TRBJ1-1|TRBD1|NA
CASSLMGQGTTFF
TGTGCCAGCAGTTTGATGGGACAGGGGACAACTTTCTTT
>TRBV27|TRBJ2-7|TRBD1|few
CASSYLTGVVYEQYF
TGTGCCAGCAGTTATCTGACAGGGGTGGTCTACGAGCAGTACTTC
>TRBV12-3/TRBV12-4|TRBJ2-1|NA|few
CASSLGGRSNEQFF
TGTGCCAGCAGTTTAGGCGGTCGGTCCAATGAGCAGTTCTTC
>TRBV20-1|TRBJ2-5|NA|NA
CSATPGEGGRETQYF
TGCAGTGCTACCCCCGGGGAAGGGGGTCGTGAGACCCAGTACTTC
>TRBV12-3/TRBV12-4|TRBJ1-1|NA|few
CASKSYEAFF
TGTGCCAGCAAGTCCTATGAAGCTTTCTTT
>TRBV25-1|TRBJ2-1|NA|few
CASSIPGLHNEQFF
TGTGCCAGCAGTATACCGGGACTGCACAATGAGCAGTTCTTC
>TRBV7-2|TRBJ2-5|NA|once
CASSLNGDAETQYF
TGTGCCAGCAGCTTAAATGGGGACGCAGAGACCCAGTACTTC
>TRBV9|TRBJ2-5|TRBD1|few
CASSGTGLSETQYF
TGTGCCAGCAGCGGGACAGGGCTGTCAGAGACCCAGTACTTC
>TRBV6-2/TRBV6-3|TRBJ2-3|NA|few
CASSYSTRSRDTQYF
TGTGCCAGCAGTTACTCAACCCGAAGCCGCGATACGCAGTATTTT
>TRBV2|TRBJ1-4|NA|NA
CASRSVQFGEKLFF
TGTGCCAGTAGGTCCGTGCAGTTTGGGGAAAAACTGTTTTTT
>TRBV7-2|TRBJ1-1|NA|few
CASSLSGQNTEAFF
TGTGCCAGCAGCTTAAGCGGCCAGAACACTGAAGCTTTCTTT
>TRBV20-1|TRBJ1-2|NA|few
CSARGTDGYGYTF
TGCAGTGCTAGAGGGACGGACGGCTATGGCTACACCTTC
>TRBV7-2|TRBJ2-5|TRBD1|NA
CASSLLGQGPQETQYF
TGTGCCAGCAGCCTCTTAGGACAGGGGCCACAAGAGACCCAGTACTTC
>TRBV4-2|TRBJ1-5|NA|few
CASSQGSLDQPQHF
TGTGCCAGCAGCCAAGGATCTTTGGATCAGCCCCAGCATTTT
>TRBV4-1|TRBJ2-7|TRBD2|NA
CASSQGPGSGGQYEQYF
TGCGCCAGCAGCCAAGGGCCCGGGAGCGGGGGGCAATACGAGCAGTACTTC
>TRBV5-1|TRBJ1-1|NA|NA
CASSLVAGNTEAIF
TGCGCCAGCAGCTTGGTGGCGGGGAACACTGAAGCTATCTTT
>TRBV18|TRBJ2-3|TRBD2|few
CASSPGLDTDTQYF
TGTGCCAGCTCACCGGGACTAGATACAGATACGCAGTATTTT
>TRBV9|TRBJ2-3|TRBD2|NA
CASSVETGGPTDTQYF
TGTGCCAGCAGCGTAGAGACGGGGGGGCCAACAGATACGCAGTATTTT
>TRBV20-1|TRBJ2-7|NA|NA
CSAPGTLVSSYEQYF
TGCAGTGCCCCCGGGACCCTCGTTAGCTCCTACGAGCAGTACTTC
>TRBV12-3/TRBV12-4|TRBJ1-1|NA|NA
CASRSGGEAFF
TGTGCCAGCAGATCTGGGGGTGAAGCTTTCTTT
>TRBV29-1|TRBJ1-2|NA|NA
CSVVHRDAGAGYTF
TGCAGCGTCGTACACCGGGACGCTGGCGCAGGCTACACCTTC
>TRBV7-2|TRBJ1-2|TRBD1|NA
CASSRRTGSGYTF
TGTGCCAGCAGCCGACGGACAGGGAGCGGCTACACCTTC
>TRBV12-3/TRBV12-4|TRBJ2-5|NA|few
CASSPPLETQYF
TGTGCCAGCAGTCCCCCATTAGAGACCCAGTACTTC
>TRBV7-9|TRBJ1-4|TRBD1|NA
CASRDRVKEKLFF
TGTGCCAGCAGGGACAGGGTCAAGGAAAAACTGTTTTTT
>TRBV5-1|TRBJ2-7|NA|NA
CASSLPRDRPRLGTYEQYF
TGCGCCAGCAGCTTGCCTCGGGACAGACCTCGACTAGGCACCTACGAGCAGTACTTC
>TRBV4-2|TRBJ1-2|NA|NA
CASSGDGRYGYTF
TGTGCCAGCAGCGGGGATGGGCGCTATGGCTACACCTTC
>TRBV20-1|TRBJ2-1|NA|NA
CSASAPLGHYSYNEQFF
TGCAGTGCTAGCGCTCCCCTGGGACACTACTCCTACAATGAGCAGTTCTTC
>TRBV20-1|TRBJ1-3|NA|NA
CSATELRSGNTIYF
TGCAGTGCTACGGAGCTAAGGTCTGGAAACACCATATATTTT
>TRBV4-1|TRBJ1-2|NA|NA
CASSQDQNAGIYGYTF
TGCGCCAGCAGCCAAGATCAGAACGCCGGAATCTATGGCTACACCTTC
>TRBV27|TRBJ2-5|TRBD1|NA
CASSPGTGAGKETQYF
TGTGCCAGCAGTCCTGGGACAGGGGCAGGTAAAGAGACCCAGTACTTC
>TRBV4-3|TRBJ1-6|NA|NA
CASSQTQNSPLHF
TGCGCCAGCAGCCAAACCCAGAATTCACCCCTCCACTTT
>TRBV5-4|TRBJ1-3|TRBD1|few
CASSEGTGDPGNTIYF
TGTGCCAGCAGCGAGGGGACAGGGGATCCTGGAAACACCATATATTTT
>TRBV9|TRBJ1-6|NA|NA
CASSVSGSDSPLHF
TGTGCCAGCAGCGTATCAGGGAGCGATTCACCCCTCCACTTT